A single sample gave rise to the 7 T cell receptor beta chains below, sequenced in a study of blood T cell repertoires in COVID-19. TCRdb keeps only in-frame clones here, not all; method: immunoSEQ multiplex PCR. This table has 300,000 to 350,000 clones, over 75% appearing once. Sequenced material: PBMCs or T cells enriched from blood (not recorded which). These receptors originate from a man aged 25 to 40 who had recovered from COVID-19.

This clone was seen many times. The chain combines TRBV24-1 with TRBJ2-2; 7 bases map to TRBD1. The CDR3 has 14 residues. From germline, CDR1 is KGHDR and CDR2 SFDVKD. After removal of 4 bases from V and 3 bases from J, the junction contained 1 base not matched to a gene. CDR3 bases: TGTGCCACCAGTGACGACAGGGACACCGGGGAGCTGTTTTTT. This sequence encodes CATSDDRDTGELFF.

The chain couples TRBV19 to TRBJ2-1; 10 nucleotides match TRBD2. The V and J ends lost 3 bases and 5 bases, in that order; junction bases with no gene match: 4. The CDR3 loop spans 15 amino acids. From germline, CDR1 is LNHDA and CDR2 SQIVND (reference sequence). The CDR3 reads CASSISGGDNNEQFF. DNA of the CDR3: TGTGCCAGTAGTATCAGCGGGGGGGATAACAATGAGCAGTTCTTC. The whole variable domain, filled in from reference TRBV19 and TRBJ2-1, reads DGGITQSPKYLFRKEGQNVTLSCEQNLNHDAMYWYRQDPGQGLRLIYYSQIVNDFQKGDIAEGYSVSREKKESFPLTVTSAQKNPTAFYLCASSISGGDNNEQFFGPGTRLTVL.

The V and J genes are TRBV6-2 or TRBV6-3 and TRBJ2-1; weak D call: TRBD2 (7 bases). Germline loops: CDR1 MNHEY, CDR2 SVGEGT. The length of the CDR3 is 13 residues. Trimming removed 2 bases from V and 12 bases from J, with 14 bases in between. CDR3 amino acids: CASSYHGGPRQFF. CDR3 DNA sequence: TGTGCCAGCAGTTACCACGGGGGGCCTCGGCAGTTCTTC.

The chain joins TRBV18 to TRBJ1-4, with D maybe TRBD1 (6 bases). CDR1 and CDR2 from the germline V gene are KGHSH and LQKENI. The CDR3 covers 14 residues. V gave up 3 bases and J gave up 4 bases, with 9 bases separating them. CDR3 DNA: TGTGCCAGCTCACCCGACAGGAATAATGAAAAACTGTTTTTT. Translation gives CASSPDRNNEKLFF.

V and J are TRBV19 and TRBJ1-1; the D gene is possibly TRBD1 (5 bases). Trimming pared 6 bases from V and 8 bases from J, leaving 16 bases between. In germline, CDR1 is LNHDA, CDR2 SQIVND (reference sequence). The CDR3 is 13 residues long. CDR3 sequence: CASRPPGGSEAFF. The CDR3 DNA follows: TGTGCCAGTAGGCCCCCTGGGGGGTCCGAAGCTTTCTTT.

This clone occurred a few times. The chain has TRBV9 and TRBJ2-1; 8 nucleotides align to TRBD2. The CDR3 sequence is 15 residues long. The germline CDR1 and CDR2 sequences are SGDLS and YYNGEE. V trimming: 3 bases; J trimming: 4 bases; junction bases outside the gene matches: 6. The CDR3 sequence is CASSAMAGGYNEQFF. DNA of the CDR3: TGTGCCAGCAGCGCCATGGCGGGGGGATACAATGAGCAGTTCTTC.

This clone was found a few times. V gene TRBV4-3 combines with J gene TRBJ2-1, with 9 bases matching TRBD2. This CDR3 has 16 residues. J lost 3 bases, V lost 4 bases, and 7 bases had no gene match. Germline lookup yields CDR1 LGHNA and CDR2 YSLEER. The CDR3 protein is CASSLSVAGDYNEQFF. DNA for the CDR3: TGCGCCAGCAGCCTTTCGGTAGCGGGGGACTACAATGAGCAGTTCTTC.